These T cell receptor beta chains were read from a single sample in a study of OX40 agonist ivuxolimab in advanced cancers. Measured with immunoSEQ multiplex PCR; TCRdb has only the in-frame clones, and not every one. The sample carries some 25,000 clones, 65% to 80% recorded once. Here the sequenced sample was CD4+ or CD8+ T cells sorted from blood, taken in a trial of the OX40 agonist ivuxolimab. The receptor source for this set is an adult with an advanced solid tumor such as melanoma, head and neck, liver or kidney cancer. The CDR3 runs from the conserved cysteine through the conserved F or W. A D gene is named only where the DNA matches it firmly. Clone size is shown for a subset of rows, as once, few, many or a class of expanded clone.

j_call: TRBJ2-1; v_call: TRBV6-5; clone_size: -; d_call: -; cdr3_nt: TGTGCCAGCAGTTACTCGAACAGCTTTTCCAATGAGCAGTTCTTC; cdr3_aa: CASSYSNSFSNEQFF
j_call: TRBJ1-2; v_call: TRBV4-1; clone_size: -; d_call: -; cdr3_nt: TGCGCCAGCAGCCAAGAGAAGGGGACAAACTATGGCTACACCTTC; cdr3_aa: CASSQEKGTNYGYTF
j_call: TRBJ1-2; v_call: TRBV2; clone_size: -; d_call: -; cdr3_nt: TGTGCCCTTCCTTGGAGGGGTGGACAGAACTATGGCTACACCTTC; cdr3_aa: CALPWRGGQNYGYTF
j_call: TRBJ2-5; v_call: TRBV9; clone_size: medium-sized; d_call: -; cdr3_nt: TGTGCCAGCAGCGTAGGTGGGGGGCAAGAGACCCAGTACTTC; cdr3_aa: CASSVGGGQETQYF
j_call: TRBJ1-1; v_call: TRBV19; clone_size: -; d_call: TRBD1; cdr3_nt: TGTGCCAGTAGTGCCTTGCGCGACAGGGCGGGCATGAACACTGAAGCTTTCTTT; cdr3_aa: CASSALRDRAGMNTEAFF
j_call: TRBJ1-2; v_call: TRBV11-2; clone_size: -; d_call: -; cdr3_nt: TGTGCCAGCAGCGTCGGAACAGGGAGCGGCTACACCTTC; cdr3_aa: CASSVGTGSGYTF
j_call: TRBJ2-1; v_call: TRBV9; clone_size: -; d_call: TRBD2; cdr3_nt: TGTGCCAGCAGCGTAGTGCTTAGCGGGGGGAACAATGAGCAGTTCTTC; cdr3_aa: CASSVVLSGGNNEQFF
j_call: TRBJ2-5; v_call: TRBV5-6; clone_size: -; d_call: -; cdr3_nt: TGTGCCAGCAGCTTGGAGGTGGGGACCCAGTACTTC; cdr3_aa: CASSLEVGTQYF
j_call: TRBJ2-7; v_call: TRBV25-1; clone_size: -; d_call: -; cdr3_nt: TGTGCCAGTAGTCGTACCCGTGAGCAGTACTTC; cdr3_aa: CASSRTREQYF
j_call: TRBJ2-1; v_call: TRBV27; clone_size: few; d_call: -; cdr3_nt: TGTGCCAGCTCCCGGGCAGGAAGGTACAATGAGCAGTTCTTC; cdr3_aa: CASSRAGRYNEQFF
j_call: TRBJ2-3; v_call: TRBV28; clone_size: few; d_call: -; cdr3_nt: TGTGCCAGCAGCCTTATAGATACGCAGTATTTT; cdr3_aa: CASSLIDTQYF
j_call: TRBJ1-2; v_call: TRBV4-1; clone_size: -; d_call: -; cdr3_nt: TGCGCCAGCAGCCAAGATGGTCTCTATGGCTACACCTTC; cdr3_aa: CASSQDGLYGYTF
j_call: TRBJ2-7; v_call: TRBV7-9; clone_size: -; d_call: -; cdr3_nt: TGTGCCAGCAGCTTGTCCTTCTACGAGCAGTACTTC; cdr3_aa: CASSLSFYEQYF
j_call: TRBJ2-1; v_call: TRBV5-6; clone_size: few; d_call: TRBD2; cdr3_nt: TGTGCCAGCAGCTCCGGACCGGGAGGCTACAATGAGCAGTTCTTC; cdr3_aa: CASSSGPGGYNEQFF
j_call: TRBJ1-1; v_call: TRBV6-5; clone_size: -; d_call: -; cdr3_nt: TGTGCCAGCAGTTACGGGGGGGTGAACACTGAAGCTTTCTTT; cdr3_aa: CASSYGGVNTEAFF
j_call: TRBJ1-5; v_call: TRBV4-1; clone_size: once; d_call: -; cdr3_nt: TGCGCCAGCAGCCAAGATCCCGTGCCGCCCCAGCATTTT; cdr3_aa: CASSQDPVPPQHF
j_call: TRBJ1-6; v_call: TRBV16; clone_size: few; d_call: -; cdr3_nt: TGTGCCAGCAGCCAATCGTCTGGACAGTTAGGCCTCCACTTT; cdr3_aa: CASSQSSGQLGLHF
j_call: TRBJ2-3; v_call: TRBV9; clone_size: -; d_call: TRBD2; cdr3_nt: TGTGCCAGCAGTAGAGCTAGCGGACCCGGTGGGGATACGCAGTATTTT; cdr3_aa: CASSRASGPGGDTQYF
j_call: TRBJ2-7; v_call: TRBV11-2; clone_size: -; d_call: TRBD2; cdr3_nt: TGTGCCAGCAGCCCTAGCGGGGGGGCCTACGAGCAGTACTTC; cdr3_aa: CASSPSGGAYEQYF
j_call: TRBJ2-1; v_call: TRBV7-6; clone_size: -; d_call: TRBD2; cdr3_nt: TGTGCCAGCAGCTTCCTAGCGGGGTTCTACAATGAGCAGTTCTTC; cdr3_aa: CASSFLAGFYNEQFF
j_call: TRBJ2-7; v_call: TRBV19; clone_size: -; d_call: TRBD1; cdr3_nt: TGTGCCAGTAGTGCCGGGACAGGGGGCTACGAGCAGTACTTC; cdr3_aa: CASSAGTGGYEQYF
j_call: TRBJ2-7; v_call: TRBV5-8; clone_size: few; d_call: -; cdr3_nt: TGTGCCAGCAGCTTCCGGGGCTACGAGCAGTACTTC; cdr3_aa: CASSFRGYEQYF
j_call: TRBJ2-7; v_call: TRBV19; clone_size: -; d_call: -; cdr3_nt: TGTGCCAGTAGTCCGCGGGGCAGCCCCTACGAGCAGTACTTC; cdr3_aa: CASSPRGSPYEQYF
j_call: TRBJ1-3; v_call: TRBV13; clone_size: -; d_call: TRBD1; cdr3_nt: TGTGCCAGCAGCTTAGACAGGGGCTCTGGAAACACCATATATTTT; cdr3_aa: CASSLDRGSGNTIYF
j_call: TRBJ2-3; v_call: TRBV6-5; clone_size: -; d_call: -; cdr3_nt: TGTGCCAGCAGGCCCTACCCTGGCACAGATACGCAGTATTTT; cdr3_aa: CASRPYPGTDTQYF
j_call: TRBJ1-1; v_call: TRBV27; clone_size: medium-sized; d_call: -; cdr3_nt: TGTGCCAGCAGCCCGACACAAATGAACACTGAAGCTTTCTTT; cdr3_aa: CASSPTQMNTEAFF
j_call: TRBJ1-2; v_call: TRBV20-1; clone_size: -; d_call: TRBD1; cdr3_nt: TGCAGTGCTAAGGACAGGGAGGGCTACACCTTC; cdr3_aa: CSAKDREGYTF
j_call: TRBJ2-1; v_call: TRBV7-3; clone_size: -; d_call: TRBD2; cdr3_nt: TGTGCCAGCAGCGCTTACGGCGGGGGTGATGAGCAGTTCTTC; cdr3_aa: CASSAYGGGDEQFF
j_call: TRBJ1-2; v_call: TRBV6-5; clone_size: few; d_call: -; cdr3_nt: TGTGCCACGACGTCTGGGAACTATGGCTACACCTTC; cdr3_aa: CATTSGNYGYTF
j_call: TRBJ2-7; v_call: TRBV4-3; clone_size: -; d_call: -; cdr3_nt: TGCGCCAGCAGCCAAGGCAGGGGGGAATTTGAGCAGTACTTC; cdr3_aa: CASSQGRGEFEQYF
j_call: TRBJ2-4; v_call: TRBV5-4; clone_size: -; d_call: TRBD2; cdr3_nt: TGTGCCAGCAGCCGGGAGGGTATCGGGGGGGGAAACATTCAGTACTTC; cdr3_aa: CASSREGIGGGNIQYF
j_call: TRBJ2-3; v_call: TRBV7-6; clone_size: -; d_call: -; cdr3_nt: TGTGCCAGCAGCCAAGGCACAGATACGCAGTATTTT; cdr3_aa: CASSQGTDTQYF
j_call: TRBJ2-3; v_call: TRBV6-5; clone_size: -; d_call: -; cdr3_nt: TGTGCCAGCAGTTACTCGTCAGGGGCAGATACGCAGTATTTT; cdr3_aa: CASSYSSGADTQYF
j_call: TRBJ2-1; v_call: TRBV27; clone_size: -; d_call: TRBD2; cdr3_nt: TGTGCCAGCAGTTTTCGTCTCCCGACTAGCGGGGGGCTCTACAATGAGCAGTTCTTC; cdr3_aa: CASSFRLPTSGGLYNEQFF
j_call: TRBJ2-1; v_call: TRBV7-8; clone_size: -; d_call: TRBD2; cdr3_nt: TGTGCCAGCAGTAGCGGGGCCAGCTCCTACAATGAGCAGTTCTTC; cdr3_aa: CASSSGASSYNEQFF
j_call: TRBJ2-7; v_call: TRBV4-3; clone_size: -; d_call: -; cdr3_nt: TGCGCCAGCAGCCAAGGGAAAGGGGGCTACGAGCAGTACTTC; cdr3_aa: CASSQGKGGYEQYF
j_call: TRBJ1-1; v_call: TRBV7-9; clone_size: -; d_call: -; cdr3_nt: TGTGCCAGCAGCTTAGGATGGGCCTCGAGCACTGAAGCTTTCTTT; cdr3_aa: CASSLGWASSTEAFF
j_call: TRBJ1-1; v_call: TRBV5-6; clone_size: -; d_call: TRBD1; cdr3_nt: TGTGCCAGCAGCCCCCAGTCAGGGGGCGGAAAAGCTTTCTTT; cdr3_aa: CASSPQSGGGKAFF
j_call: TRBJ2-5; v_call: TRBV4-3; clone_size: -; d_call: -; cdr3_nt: TGCGCCAGCAGCCAAGGGGGACGGTACCAAGAGACCCAGTACTTC; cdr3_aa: CASSQGGRYQETQYF
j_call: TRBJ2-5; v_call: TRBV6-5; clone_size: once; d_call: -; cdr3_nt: TGTGCCAGCAGTTACGGTGGGGTCCGAGAGACCCAGTACTTC; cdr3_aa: CASSYGGVRETQYF
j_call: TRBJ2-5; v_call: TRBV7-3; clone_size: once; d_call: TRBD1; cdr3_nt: TGTGCCAGCAGCTTAGACAGGGGGCAGACCCAGTACTTC; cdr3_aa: CASSLDRGQTQYF
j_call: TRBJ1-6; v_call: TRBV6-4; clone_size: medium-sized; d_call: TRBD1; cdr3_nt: TGTGCCAGCAGGCCTACAGGGGATAATTCACCCCTCCACTTT; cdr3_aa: CASRPTGDNSPLHF
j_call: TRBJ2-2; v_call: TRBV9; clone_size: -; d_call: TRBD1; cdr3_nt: TGTGCCAGCAGTACAGGGGGCTCGAACACCGGGGAGCTGTTTTTT; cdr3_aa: CASSTGGSNTGELFF
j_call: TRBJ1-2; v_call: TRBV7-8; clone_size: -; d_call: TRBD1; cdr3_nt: TGTGCCAGCAGCTTGACAGGGGATAGGAACTATGGCTACACCTTC; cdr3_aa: CASSLTGDRNYGYTF
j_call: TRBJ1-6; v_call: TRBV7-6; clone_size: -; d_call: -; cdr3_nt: TGTGCCAGCAGCTTATCCAGGAGCTCCTATAATTCACCCCTCCACTTT; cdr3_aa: CASSLSRSSYNSPLHF
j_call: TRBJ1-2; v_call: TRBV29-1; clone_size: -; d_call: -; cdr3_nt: TGCAGCGTCGCACACCGGACAGCCTATGGCTACACCTTC; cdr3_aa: CSVAHRTAYGYTF
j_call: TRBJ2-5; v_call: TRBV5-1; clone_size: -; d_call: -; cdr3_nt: TGCGCCAGCAGCCTTACGGCTAGCCTTGGAGAGACCCAGTACTTC; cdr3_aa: CASSLTASLGETQYF
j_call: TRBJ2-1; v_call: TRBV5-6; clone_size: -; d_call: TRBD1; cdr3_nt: TGTGCCAGCAGCTTGGGACAGGGGGCTTACAATGAGCAGTTCTTC; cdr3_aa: CASSLGQGAYNEQFF
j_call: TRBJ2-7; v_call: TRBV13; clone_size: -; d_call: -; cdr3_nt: TGTGCCAGCAGCTTAGGAGGCAACGGGGCCGGGGACGAGCAGTACTTC; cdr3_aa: CASSLGGNGAGDEQYF
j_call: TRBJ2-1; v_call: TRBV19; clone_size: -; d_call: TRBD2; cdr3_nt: TGTGCCAGTAGTGGTACTAGCGGGGTCTACAATGAGCAGTTCTTC; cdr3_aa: CASSGTSGVYNEQFF
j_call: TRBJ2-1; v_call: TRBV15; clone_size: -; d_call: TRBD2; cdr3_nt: TGTGCCACCGCCGACTCGACTAGCGGGATCCCTGGCTCGCAGTTCTTC; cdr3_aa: CATADSTSGIPGSQFF
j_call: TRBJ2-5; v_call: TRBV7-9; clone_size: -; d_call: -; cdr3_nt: TGTGCCAGCAGCCGCGGCCGAATGGGGGACGAGACCCAGTACTTC; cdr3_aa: CASSRGRMGDETQYF
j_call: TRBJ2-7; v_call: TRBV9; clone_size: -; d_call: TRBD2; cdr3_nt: TGTGCCAGCAGCGGAGGACCCGGACTAGCGGATTCCTACGAGCAGTACTTC; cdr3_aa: CASSGGPGLADSYEQYF
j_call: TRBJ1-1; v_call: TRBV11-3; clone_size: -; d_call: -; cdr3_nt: TGTGCCAGCAGCTTACGACAGAACACTGAAGCTTTCTTT; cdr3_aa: CASSLRQNTEAFF
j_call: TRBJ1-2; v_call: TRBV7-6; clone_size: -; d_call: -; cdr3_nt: TGTGCCAGCAGCCCCTTGGTCGGGATCGGCGGACGGGGTGATGGCTACACCTTC; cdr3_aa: CASSPLVGIGGRGDGYTF